The sequence of this T cell receptor beta chain was determined in a study of beta chain features in type 1 diabetes. About the research overall: Examination of sorted cells across all samples involved over 95 million cells.

Every donor provided one heparinised blood draw, which averaged approximately 120 mL. Each of the CD4+ naive, central memory, regulatory and stem cell-like memory populations was sorted via CD45RO/CCR7/CD25/CD127/CD95/CD27. Sequencing targeted expressed TCRB transcripts, as all isolated RNA had been reverse transcribed. Data came from immunoSEQ multiplex PCR; TCRdb stores just in-frame clones and leaves some out. The sample contains under 850,000 clones, roughly 13% of which appear only once. Points from the study as a whole: When Type 1 diabetes patients were examined, their TCRB CDR3s proved moderately but significantly shorter in all four CD4+ subsets.

The CDR3 is 11 amino acids. Trimming took off 5 bases at V and 4 bases at J, with 9 bases between the two ends. Germline CDR1 and CDR2: GTSNPN and SVGIG (reference sequence). This clone appeared a few times. Its antigen remains unidentified. The sample contains more than one DNA sequence encoding this CDR3. The gene calls are TRBV30 and TRBJ2-7; unclear D gene. Sequencing was done on a sample of naive CD4+ T cells from blood. This sequence originates from a man between 18 and 35 years old with type 1 diabetes. The CDR3 sequence: CAWSVGYEQYF. The CDR3 DNA is TGTGCCTGGTCGGTGGGTTACGAGCAGTACTTC.